The T cell receptor (beta chain) described here comes from a study of blood T cell repertoires in COVID-19 (dated by TCRdb to about 2020). Looking at the study overall: Collaborator samples came from the United States, Italy and Spain and covered acute and convalescent phases of COVID-19. HLA class I and class II types, where available, came from metadata supplied by the sample provider rather than from assay-based typing. The repertoires were released in a freely available public database meant as a resource for research on the immune response to SARS-CoV-2. The samples were drawn from two sources: the first 160 participants of the ongoing ImmuneRACE study, and 1,200 or so subjects contributed by 6 global collaborators. Subjects who had been exposed to COVID-19, were actively infected with it, or had recovered from it provided the deeply sampled blood TCRbeta repertoires that made up the dataset. A de-identified subject ID, COVID-19 status, age in years and sex were almost always included in the sample metadata. The material from the prospective study consisted of cDNA or gDNA derived from T cells, B-cell-depleted T cells, or PBMCs.

Samples from volunteer blood donors who had recovered from COVID-19 were contributed by a second Seattle source. The collaborating institutions used their own protocols to collect whole blood in K2EDTA tubes. For TCRbeta analysis, collaborators shipped samples in one of three forms: frozen whole blood, isolated PBMCs, or DNA extracted from either of those sample types. Points the paper makes about the study in general: The amount of clinical and demographic metadata varied by source and participant and was provided uncurated.

CDR1 and CDR2, per the germline V gene (reference sequence), are MNHNY and SVGAGI. The CDR3, cysteine through phenylalanine, is 17 amino acids long. Only the CDR3 part of the read is kept: 51 bases, read in frame from the first base. At the junction V is shortened by 5 bases and J by 0 bases; bases outside the gene matches: 9. As to this clone: The antigen it recognizes is unknown. Per-nucleotide qualities are absent, and no much larger clonotype sits a single base away.

TCRbeta CDR3 regions were amplified from genomic DNA by means of the immunoSEQ Assay, a bias-controlled multiplex PCR. The source study handled its data this way. Within the assay, amplification of reference gene primers was used to estimate how many nucleated cells each sample contained. Sequence reads were collapsed and filtered to measure the absolute abundance of every unique TCRbeta CDR3 rearrangement. Productive Simpson clonality was computed per sample as the square root of Simpson's diversity index over productive rearrangements. In its TCRdb copy, this immuneACCESS table keeps in-frame sequences only and misses some clones. Where compared with another copy, unresolved V genes explain less than half of these, and the others have no known cause. Clone size and the V and J calls come from that table; the DNA yielded D and trimming. The sample contains 200,000 to 250,000 clones, roughly 84% of them found a single time. The top ten hold over 2.5% of the sample.

Input material: peripheral blood. The chain links TRBV6-6 with TRBJ2-1, with 8 bases in between that match TRBD2. This TCR was recovered from a man aged 45-60 years who had recovered from COVID-19. The nucleotides read TGTGCCAGCAGTCCGACTAGCGTCGTAAGCTCCTACAATGAGCAGTTCTTC. Protein translation: CASSPTSVVSSYNEQFF.